This T cell receptor beta chain derives from a study of shared clonotypes between healthy human individuals. Those who donated were healthy HIV-negative adults, with no recent acute infections or vaccinations reported. Germline-derived CDR1 and CDR2 are SGHTA and FQGNSA. Trimming removed 5 bases at V and 1 base at J, with 13 bases between. The CDR3 loop spans 15 amino acids. Regarding the study as a whole: Sharing of clonotypes among donors was expected to vary with sequencing depth.

Repertoires were generated with immunoSEQ multiplex PCR, while TCRdb's copy carries only in-frame clones and drops some. The sample carries roughly 1.4 million clones, 98% recorded once. Of note for this clone: Its matching antigen is unknown.

The chain carries TRBV7-2 and TRBJ2-3; D possibly corresponds to TRBD2 (5 bases). The TCR was taken from a young man in good health. The specimen sequenced was naive CD4+ T cells sorted from blood. As for subset: CD45RA+ positively selected. The chain's CDR3 is CASSPGIRGTDTQYF. In DNA form, the CDR3 reads TGTGCCAGCAGCCCGGGGATCCGTGGCACAGATACGCAGTATTTT.